The clone carrying this T cell receptor (beta chain) turned up a few times. The antigen remains undetermined. This sample was included in a study of T cells after yellow fever vaccination. Whole-study context: The SMART-Seq v4 Ultra Low Input method served to prepare the low-cell-number fractions. Findings and caveats of the study: Contamination of FACS-sorted repertoires by abundant clonotypes from the bulk population could occur. Secondary responses were weaker yet peaked faster, day 5 versus 15. Clones from primary vaccination mostly reappeared after the booster (roughly 95% CD4, over 85% CD8).

TCRdb independently ran MiXCR on the 5' RACE reads; one entry per CDR3 protein. The sample records approximately 550,000 distinct CDR3 sequences, around 21% being singletons. From germline, CDR1 is SGHTA and CDR2 FQGTGA. J lost 7 bases, V lost 8 bases, and 6 bases had no gene match. There are 14 residues in the CDR3. V and J are TRBV7-3 and TRBJ2-2; TRBD2 matches 11 bases. The receptor was derived from a man aged 30 to 39 who received the YFV17D yellow fever vaccine. The material was PBMCs, obtained 15 days after the yellow fever booster vaccination. CDR3 protein: CASGTSGSGGELFF. CDR3 coding DNA: TGTGCCAGCGGTACTAGCGGGAGCGGCGGGGAGCTGTTTTTT. The entire variable domain, with the rest obtained from reference TRBV7-3 and TRBJ2-2, is as follows: GAGVSQTPSNKVTEKGKYVELRCDPISGHTALYWYRQSLGQGPEFLIYFQGTGAADDSGLPNDRFFAVRPEGSVSTLKIQRTERGDSAVYLCASGTSGSGGELFFGEGSRLTVL.